This passage covers 30 T cell receptor beta chains from one sample sequenced in a study of CD8 T cells in Susac syndrome. Random hexamers were used to reverse transcribe roughly 0.45 to 1 ug of RNA. TCRdb called the immunoSEQ multiplex PCR reads again in MiXCR, with one record for every CDR3 protein. The data contain some 150,000 distinct CDR3 sequences, 90% to 96% of them singletons. The sample taken for sequencing was CD4+ T cells from PBMCs. The receptors were gathered from a human donor with Susac syndrome.

The V call is TRBV15, the J call TRBJ1-6; D possibly corresponds to TRBD1 (5 bases). The V end lost 5 bases, the J end lost 6 bases, and 14 bases lay between the germline ends. Germline values: CDR1 LNHNV, CDR2 YYDKDF (reference sequence). The CDR3 consists of 15 residues. The CDR3 region is CATSFTQGGNSPLHF. CDR3 in DNA: TGTGCCACCAGCTTCACGCAGGGAGGTAATTCACCCCTCCACTTT.

The genes are TRBV2 and TRBJ1-5; 7 bases line up with TRBD1. Looked up from germline, CDR1 is SNHLY and CDR2 is FYNNEI. After removal of 6 bases from V and 4 bases from J, the junction contained 9 bases not matched to a gene. The CDR3 has 15 amino acids. CDR3 sequence (DNA): TGTGCCAGCAGGAGACAGGGTAGTCCGAATCAGCCCCAGCATTTT. Protein: CASRRQGSPNQPQHF. Drawing the rest from reference TRBV2 and TRBJ1-5, the complete variable domain is EPEVTQTPSHQVTQMGQEVILRCVPISNHLYFYWYRQILGQKVEFLVSFYNNEISEKSEIFDDQFSVERPDGSNFTLKIRSTKLEDSAMYFCASRRQGSPNQPQHFGDGTRLSIL.

The V and J genes are TRBV4-2 and TRBJ2-7, with TRBD2 as a possible D gene (5 bases). Germline V CDR1 and CDR2: LGHNA, YNFKEQ. The CDR3 length is 15 residues. Trimming removed 0 bases at V and 1 base at J, with 10 bases between. In nucleotides, the CDR3 is TGTGCCAGCAGCCAAGATTTCGGGGAGTCCTACGAGCAGTACTTC. Residues: CASSQDFGESYEQYF.

The chain joins TRBV4-1 to TRBJ2-7; TRBD2 matches at 11 bases. V lost 2 bases, J lost 1 base, and 1 base stayed unmatched. The CDR3 totals 15 residues. Germline CDR1 reads MGHRA; CDR2 reads YSYEKL. This chain's CDR3 is CASSQRLAGSYEQYF. As DNA, the CDR3 is TGCGCCAGCAGCCAACGACTAGCGGGATCCTACGAGCAGTACTTC.

The chain employs TRBV25-1 and TRBJ1-1; D perhaps matches TRBD1 (6 bases). V lost 6 bases and J 1 base, leaving 9 bases between the germline ends. Germline V lookup: CDR1 MGHDK, CDR2 SYGVNS. CDR3 size: 13 residues. The CDR3 spells CASRGAGNTEAFF. CDR3 nucleotides: TGTGCCAGCAGGGGGGCGGGGAACACTGAAGCTTTCTTT.

The chain is built from TRBV14 and TRBJ2-1; 9 bases map to TRBD2. Germline CDR1 SGHDN, CDR2 FVKESK. The V and J ends lost 4 bases and 4 bases, in that order; junction bases with no gene match: 8. This CDR3 is 16 amino acids long. In nucleotides, the CDR3 is TGTGCCAGCAGCCTGAAGCGGGGGGCAATTTACAATGAGCAGTTCTTC. Translation gives CASSLKRGAIYNEQFF.

This clonotype has more than one count but fewer than ten. The CDR3 region is CASSSTPTGRETQYF. In DNA form, the CDR3 reads TGCGCCAGCAGCTCCACCCCGACAGGGAGAGAGACCCAGTACTTC. The chain is built from TRBV5-1 and TRBJ2-5, with TRBD1 matching over 7 bases. V was clipped by 3 bases and J by 4 bases; unmatched bases: 9. The germline V gene encodes CDR1 SGHRS and CDR2 YFSETQ. CDR3 length equals 15 residues.

This chain uses TRBV27 with TRBJ2-3; 11 bases match TRBD2. CDR1 is MNHEY and CDR2 is SMNVEV in the germline V gene (reference sequence). CDR3 length equals 15 residues. V was clipped by 5 bases and J by 5 bases; unmatched bases: 6. The CDR3 here is CASSALAGGEDTQYF. The CDR3 coding sequence is TGTGCCAGCAGTGCTCTAGCGGGAGGAGAAGATACGCAGTATTTT.

The chain recombines TRBV15 with TRBJ1-6; tentatively, D is TRBD1 (6 bases). Trimming pared 3 bases from V and 13 bases from J, leaving 19 bases between. Germline V gene lookup returns CDR1 LNHNV and CDR2 YYDKDF (reference sequence). This CDR3 comprises 15 residues. CDR3 coding DNA: TGTGCCACCAGCAGTACGGGCAGGGGATTAAGTCCCCTCCACTTT. Amino acids: CATSSTGRGLSPLHF.

The chain links TRBV29-1 to TRBJ2-3; D may be TRBD1 (6 bases). Trimming removed 7 bases at V and 4 bases at J, with 12 bases between. This CDR3 contains 12 residues. Germline CDR1 is SQVTM and CDR2 is ANQGSEA. CDR3 sequence reads: CSAGAVADTQYF. CDR3 DNA: TGCAGCGCAGGGGCGGTCGCAGATACGCAGTATTTT.

In its sample, this clonotype was seen once. The chain links TRBV27 to TRBJ2-7, with D perhaps being TRBD1 or TRBD2 (5 bases each). The germline V gene has CDR1 MNHEY and CDR2 SMNVEV (reference sequence). Between the trimmed V and J ends, which lost 3 bases and 4 bases, there was a span of 10 bases. CDR3 size: 13 residues. The CDR3 spells CASSLAREYEQYF. DNA for the CDR3: TGTGCCAGCAGTTTGGCCAGGGAGTACGAGCAGTACTTC.

This chain joins TRBV6-5 and TRBJ2-7; 7 positions match TRBD2. Trimming removed 0 bases from V and 0 bases from J; junction bases left unmatched: 5. This CDR3 has 16 amino acids. CDR1 is MNHEY, CDR2 SVGAGI, per germline. CDR3 bases: TGTGCCAGCAGTTACTCCCCAGCGGGACCCTCCTACGAGCAGTACTTC. Its translation: CASSYSPAGPSYEQYF.

The chain combines TRBV5-4 with TRBJ2-2; the match to TRBD2 covers 10 bases. Germline V gene lookup returns CDR1 SGHNT and CDR2 YYREEE (reference sequence). V was clipped by 0 bases and J by 7 bases; unmatched bases: 9. CDR3 length equals 17 residues. The CDR3 DNA follows: TGTGCCAGCAGCTTGGATCCTAGCGGGGGAACCGGCGGGGAGCTGTTTTTT. Translating gives CASSLDPSGGTGGELFF.

The chain links TRBV27 to TRBJ2-3; D ambiguous. Deletions cut 4 bases from V and 0 bases from J, with 23 bases between. The CDR3 is 19 amino acids. Germline V lookup: CDR1 MNHEY, CDR2 SMNVEV (reference sequence). The CDR3 sequence is CASSSYSRIGWSSTDTQYF. Here the CDR3 DNA reads TGTGCCAGCAGTTCGTACTCCCGTATCGGCTGGAGTAGCACAGATACGCAGTATTTT.

This chain joins TRBV5-4 and TRBJ2-3; the D is unclear. V was cut by 0 bases and J by 6 bases, with 11 bases left in between. Germline V gene lookup returns CDR1 SGHNT and CDR2 YYREEE (reference sequence). This CDR3 is built from 14 residues. CDR3 nucleotide sequence: TGTGCCAGCAGCTTGGCCGGGCAGGTCGATACGCAGTATTTT. Amino acid sequence: CASSLAGQVDTQYF.

V is TRBV28 and J is TRBJ2-1; tentative D call: TRBD2 (6 bases). Per the germline V gene, CDR1 is MDHEN and CDR2 is SYDVKM. Trimming took 3 bases from V and 6 from J, leaving 15 bases between them. The CDR3 runs 15 residues. CDR3 coding DNA: TGTGCCAGCAGTTTTCTCCGGGAGAGTATCAATGAGCAGTTCTTC. As protein: CASSFLRESINEQFF.

This clonotype appeared a few times. The chain recombines TRBV7-9 with TRBJ1-5; 8 nucleotides agree with TRBD1. With 3 bases clipped from V and 6 bases from J, the junction kept 4 bases outside the gene matches. The CDR3 consists of 14 residues. The germline V gene has CDR1 SEHNR and CDR2 FQNEAQ (reference sequence). CDR3 protein: CASSLAGGGQPQHF. DNA of the CDR3: TGTGCCAGCAGCTTGGCAGGGGGCGGTCAGCCCCAGCATTTT.

This chain connects TRBV6-5 to TRBJ2-1; possible D gene TRBD1, 7 bases. The V end was cut by 0 bases, the J end by 8 bases, with 11 bases between. The V gene's germline CDR1 is MNHEY and CDR2 SVGAGI. This CDR3 spans 14 amino acids. The CDR3 nucleotides are TGTGCCAGCAGTTACTCGGGCAGGGGGGATGAGCAGTTCTTC. The encoded protein is CASSYSGRGDEQFF.

In this sample, this clonotype turned up a few times. This chain uses TRBV19 with TRBJ2-1; unclear D gene. V dropped 5 bases and J dropped 2 bases, with 1 base sitting between them. The germline V gene encodes CDR1 LNHDA and CDR2 SQIVND (reference sequence). This CDR3 has 11 residues. In nucleotides, the CDR3 is TGTGCCAGTAGTGCCTACAATGAGCAGTTCTTC. It encodes CASSAYNEQFF.

The rearrangement joins TRBV29-1 to TRBJ2-1; D call uncertain. The ends were cut back, 7 bases at V and 6 bases at J, with 13 bases in the middle. The CDR3 runs to 12 residues. The germline V gene encodes CDR1 SQVTM and CDR2 ANQGSEA. The CDR3 coding sequence is TGCAGCGAACGCTCCTTAACCAATGAGCAGTTCTTC. Translation gives CSERSLTNEQFF.

V usage is TRBV12-3 or TRBV12-4 and J usage is TRBJ1-2, with no clear D. Trimming took off 5 bases at V and 7 bases at J, with 11 bases between the two ends. The CDR3 covers 12 residues. The CDR3 DNA is TGTGCCAGCAGTCCCCTCAATCGTGGCTACACCTTC. This translates into CASSPLNRGYTF.

This clonotype appeared a single time. The chain uses TRBV4-1 and TRBJ2-7; a possible D gene is TRBD2 (6 bases). This CDR3 is 17 amino acids long. V dropped 1 base and J dropped 2 bases, with 18 bases sitting between them. Germline V lookup: CDR1 MGHRA, CDR2 YSYEKL. The CDR3 DNA sequence: TGCGCCAGCAGCCAAGGGCGACCCGGGAGCCGCGCCTACGAGCAGTACTTC. Encoded protein: CASSQGRPGSRAYEQYF.

This chain connects TRBV6-2 or TRBV6-3 to TRBJ2-1; 8 nucleotides match TRBD2. This CDR3 has 13 amino acids. V trimming: 10 bases; J trimming: 8 bases; junction bases outside the gene matches: 10. Per the germline V gene, CDR1 is MNHEY and CDR2 is SVGEGT. The CDR3 loop is CATAGTSIYEQFF. CDR3 DNA: TGTGCCACCGCCGGGACTAGTATCTATGAGCAGTTCTTC.

The chain carries TRBV14 and TRBJ1-2; possibly TRBD1 for D (5 bases). V dropped 3 bases and J dropped 4 bases, with 6 bases sitting between them. The CDR3 sequence is 12 residues long. The V gene's germline CDR1 is SGHDN and CDR2 FVKESK. The CDR3 is CASSHGAYGYTF. CDR3 DNA sequence: TGTGCCAGCAGCCATGGGGCCTATGGCTACACCTTC.

The chain joins TRBV23-1 to TRBJ1-3; D remains unclear. TRBV23-1 is labeled an ORF, and its function is uncertain. This CDR3 is built from 11 residues. V was shortened by 7 bases and J by 3 bases, with 4 bases between the two germline ends. CDR3 sequence reads: CASTSGNTIYF. CDR3 sequence (DNA): TGCGCCAGCACGAGTGGAAACACCATATATTTT.

The CDR3 region has the DNA TGTGCCAGCAGCCGGACAGGGGTGACAGATACGCAGTATTTT. It is translated as CASSRTGVTDTQYF. The chain is built from TRBV2 and TRBJ2-3, with 9 positions matching TRBD1. This CDR3 spans 14 amino acids. Trimming took 6 bases from V and 3 from J; bases not matched to a gene: 4. Germline V lookup: CDR1 SNHLY, CDR2 FYNNEI.

J is TRBJ2-1 and V is TRBV24-1, with 11 bases identical to TRBD2. J lost 9 bases, V lost 3 bases, and 6 bases had no gene match. The CDR3 length is 15 residues. In germline, CDR1 is KGHDR, CDR2 SFDVKD. The CDR3 region has the DNA TGTGCCACCAGTGATCCACTAGCGGGAGCGGGTGAGCAGTTCTTC. Amino acid sequence: CATSDPLAGAGEQFF.

The chain links TRBV7-2 to TRBJ2-5, with D possibly being TRBD1 (6 bases). V was cut by 4 bases and J by 3 bases, with 15 bases left in between. The germline V gene encodes CDR1 SGHTA and CDR2 FQGNSA. This CDR3 region has 15 residues. Here the CDR3 reads CASSYWTERKETQYF. In nucleotides, the CDR3 is TGTGCCAGCAGCTACTGGACAGAGAGAAAAGAGACCCAGTACTTC.

The genes are TRBV20-1 and TRBJ1-1, with D unclear. Looked up from germline, CDR1 is DFQATT and CDR2 is SNEGSKA (reference sequence). This CDR3 spans 14 amino acids. The V end lost 6 bases, the J end lost 5 bases, and 19 bases lay between the germline ends. The CDR3: CSADSLGGDTEAFF. The DNA for the CDR3 is TGCAGTGCCGATTCCCTCGGCGGGGATACTGAAGCTTTCTTT.

This chain joins TRBV20-1 and TRBJ2-3; 11 bases match TRBD2. The germline gives CDR1 DFQATT, CDR2 SNEGSKA (reference sequence). CDR3 size: 16 residues. V was pared by 4 bases and J by 0 bases, with 6 bases of the junction left unmatched. The chain's CDR3 is CSATGTSGTSTDTQYF. The CDR3 nucleotides are TGCAGTGCTACGGGGACTAGCGGAACTAGCACAGATACGCAGTATTTT.